These T cell receptor beta chains were read from a single sample in a study of human T cells and chemical hapten exposure. In TCRdb, the RACE reads were re-called with MiXCR into one record per CDR3 protein. The table records fewer than 200,000 distinct CDR3 sequences, about 31% of them present only once. The source was whole blood, collected in connection with sensitization to the hapten diphenylcyclopropenone (DPC). The receptors were sampled from a woman in her thirties with alopecia areata. Some clones in this sample may be carry-over from other donors' samples. Both conserved end residues are part of each CDR3. D genes are given only for firm matches. Rows give clone size only sometimes, using once, few, many, or a class for an expanded clone.

D	size	J	V	DNA	CDR3
TRBD1	.	TRBJ1-1	TRBV10-3	TGTGCCATCAGTGAGCGAGGGGGCGTGAACACTGAAGCTTTCTTT	CAISERGGVNTEAFF
.	.	TRBJ2-1	TRBV7-9	TGTGCCAGCAGCTTCTTTCGCGGGGTAGAGAGCTCCTACAATGAGCAGTTCTTC	CASSFFRGVESSYNEQFF
TRBD2	.	TRBJ2-3	TRBV18	TGTGCCAGCTCACCTCCGGGACTAGCGGAACGCACAGATACGCAGTATTTT	CASSPPGLAERTDTQYF
.	few	TRBJ2-1	TRBV5-4	TGTGCCAGCAGCCAATCCTACAATGAGCAGTTCTTC	CASSQSYNEQFF
.	.	TRBJ2-7	TRBV28	TGTGCCAGCACCTATGGTAGCGGAAACTACGAGCAGTACTTC	CASTYGSGNYEQYF
TRBD2	.	TRBJ2-6	TRBV5-6	TGTGCCAGCAGCTTGGGTCCGGCTAGCGGGAGTTCTGGGGCCAACGTCCTGACTTTC	CASSLGPASGSSGANVLTF
.	.	TRBJ2-5	TRBV5-1	TGCGCCAGCAGCTTGGAAAGTGTAGGCGGCCAAGAGACCCAGTACTTC	CASSLESVGGQETQYF
TRBD2	.	TRBJ2-5	TRBV28	TGTGCCAGCAGTTCAGGTGACGGGAGGGGGAAGACCCAGTACTTC	CASSSGDGRGKTQYF
.	.	TRBJ2-3	TRBV5-1	TGCGCCAGCAATGTTCGGGGACAAGGCTCCACAGATACGCAGTATTTT	CASNVRGQGSTDTQYF
TRBD2	.	TRBJ2-1	TRBV20-1	TGCAGTGCTAGAGATCGTCCTAGCGGGAGGGGTGAGCAGTTCTTC	CSARDRPSGRGEQFF
.	.	TRBJ2-2	TRBV12-3/TRBV12-4	TGTGCCATCCGCGCGGGCAACACCGGGGAGCTGTTTTTT	CAIRAGNTGELFF
TRBD2	few	TRBJ2-1	TRBV27	TGTGCCAGCAGTGCCGGACTAGCGGGGCTAAATGAGCAGTTCTTC	CASSAGLAGLNEQFF
.	few	TRBJ1-1	TRBV29-1	TGCAGCGTAGGGGAACGGGAAGCTTTCTTT	CSVGEREAFF
.	few	TRBJ2-7	TRBV7-2	TGTGCCAGCAGCTTACAGGGCGTGTACTACGAGCAGTACTTC	CASSLQGVYYEQYF
.	few	TRBJ1-3	TRBV6-5	TGTGCCAGCAGTTCAACGAGGCGCAGAAGCGGAAACACCATATATTTT	CASSSTRRRSGNTIYF
.	few	TRBJ2-2	TRBV6-5	TGTGCCAGCAGTCGACAGGTGAACACCGGGGAGCTGTTTTTT	CASSRQVNTGELFF
.	.	TRBJ1-2	TRBV29-1	TGCAGCTCCCGGGACCGGTACTATGGCTACACCTTC	CSSRDRYYGYTF
.	few	TRBJ2-6	TRBV12-5	TGTGCTAGTGGTTTCGCTGGGGCCAACGTCCTGACTTTC	CASGFAGANVLTF
.	few	TRBJ1-5	TRBV6-2/TRBV6-3	TGTGCCAGCAGTAAGACCGACGCTGGGAATCAGCCCCAGCATTTT	CASSKTDAGNQPQHF
TRBD2	few	TRBJ2-2	TRBV28	TGTGCCAGCAGTTTCTCGGTAGCGGGGGACACCGGGGAGCTGTTTTTT	CASSFSVAGDTGELFF
.	.	TRBJ1-1	TRBV28	TGTGCCAGCAGTGCGCACAGGGTGAACACTGAAGCTTTCTTT	CASSAHRVNTEAFF
.	.	TRBJ2-7	TRBV28	TGTGCCAGCAGCTTCCACTCCCTCGCGGGGAGGACCTACGAGCAGTACTTC	CASSFHSLAGRTYEQYF
TRBD1	few	TRBJ2-5	TRBV18	TGTGCCAGCTCACCACCGACTGGACAGGGGGAGACCCAGTACTTC	CASSPPTGQGETQYF
.	.	TRBJ2-1	TRBV7-3	TGTGCCAGCAGCTTACAGGGAGGTCGGGACAATGAGCAGTTCTTC	CASSLQGGRDNEQFF
.	few	TRBJ1-6	TRBV6-2/TRBV6-3	TGTGCCAGCAGTTTCCCAGGGGAGTCCCTTCGATCACCCCTCCACTTT	CASSFPGESLRSPLHF
TRBD1	few	TRBJ1-1	TRBV29-1	TGCAGCGTTGTACCGGGACAGGGGGCGAGCACTGAAGCTTTCTTT	CSVVPGQGASTEAFF
TRBD1	.	TRBJ2-3	TRBV5-5	TGTGCCAGCAGCTTGGTGAACAGGGGATCCAGCACAGATACGCAGTATTTT	CASSLVNRGSSTDTQYF
TRBD1	few	TRBJ1-6	TRBV7-6	TGTGCCAGCAGCTACGACAGGGGGCCCCTCCACTTT	CASSYDRGPLHF
.	few	TRBJ2-6	TRBV7-2	TGTGCCAGCAGCTTAGACAATCTCTCTGGGGCCAACGTCCTGACTTTC	CASSLDNLSGANVLTF
TRBD1	.	TRBJ2-7	TRBV29-1	TGCAGCGTTGAAATGGGGACAGGGGGACCCTACGAGCAGTACTTC	CSVEMGTGGPYEQYF
.	.	TRBJ2-7	TRBV7-2	TGTGCCAGCAGCCCCGTGCGGGACTACGAGCAGTACTTC	CASSPVRDYEQYF
.	.	TRBJ1-2	TRBV30	TGTGCCTGGAGTTCGAGCAGGGCGAATGGCTACACCTTC	CAWSSSRANGYTF
.	.	TRBJ1-1	TRBV28	TGTGCCAGCTCACCCACCGGGACCCTCACTGAAGCTTTCTTT	CASSPTGTLTEAFF
.	.	TRBJ1-6	TRBV27	TGTGCCAGCAGTTCCCGTTGGAATTCACCCCTCCACTTT	CASSSRWNSPLHF
.	few	TRBJ1-5	TRBV20-1	TGCAGTGCTAGTGCAGGGCCCTATAGCAATCAGCCCCAGCATTTT	CSASAGPYSNQPQHF
.	.	TRBJ2-5	TRBV7-3	TGTGCCAGCAGCTTAGGTCCTCAGGGGAAGAAGTACTTC	CASSLGPQGKKYF
.	.	TRBJ1-6	TRBV5-1	TGCGCCAGCAGCTTGGACTTCGGGGATTCACCCCTCCACTTT	CASSLDFGDSPLHF
.	few	TRBJ2-2	TRBV29-1	TGCAGTGCTAGAGGCACCGGGGAGCTGTTTTTT	CSARGTGELFF
.	.	TRBJ2-1	TRBV29-1	TGCAGCGTTGGGCAGCTTGGTGTGGGTGAGCAGTTCTTC	CSVGQLGVGEQFF
TRBD2	.	TRBJ2-7	TRBV7-2	TGTGCCAGCAGGCCCGGACGAGCGGGGACCTACGAGCAGTACTTC	CASRPGRAGTYEQYF
TRBD1	.	TRBJ2-2	TRBV28	TGTGCCAGCAGTCTAAGACAGGGCAGCGGCACCGGGGAGCTGTTTTTT	CASSLRQGSGTGELFF
.	.	TRBJ1-1	TRBV28	TGCGGAACGGGGCAGGGTAGCACTGAAGCTTTCTTT	CGTGQGSTEAFF
.	few	TRBJ1-1	TRBV6-2/TRBV6-3	TGTGCCAGCAGTCGGGGCTTCATTGGGACTGAAGCTTTCTTT	CASSRGFIGTEAFF
.	few	TRBJ1-2	TRBV29-1	TGCAGCGTGGAAAACAGGGATTACTATGGCTACACCTTC	CSVENRDYYGYTF
TRBD1	.	TRBJ2-4	TRBV5-5	TGTGCCAGCAGTTCTCAGGGGGCGCGGGCCAAAAACATTCAGTACTTC	CASSSQGARAKNIQYF
TRBD2	few	TRBJ2-5	TRBV5-4	TGTGCCAGCAGCCCCGGGGGGGCGGAGACCCAGTACTTC	CASSPGGAETQYF
.	once	TRBJ2-1	TRBV10-3	TGTGCCATCAGTGAGCCCAGGACCTCGCATGAGCAGTTCTTC	CAISEPRTSHEQFF
TRBD1	.	TRBJ1-2	TRBV29-1	TGCAGCGTTGACGGACAGGGTCGGTGGGGCTACACCTTC	CSVDGQGRWGYTF
.	few	TRBJ1-1	TRBV9	TGTGCCAGCAGCGTAGCTACGAGGGGTGAAGCTTTCTTT	CASSVATRGEAFF
TRBD2	.	TRBJ2-1	TRBV7-9	TGTGCCAGCAGCGCTAGCGGTTCTGCCTACAATGAGCAGTTCTTC	CASSASGSAYNEQFF
TRBD1	few	TRBJ1-3	TRBV2	TGTGCCAGCGGGGGGACAGGGAGCTCTGGAAACACCATATATTTT	CASGGTGSSGNTIYF
.	.	TRBJ1-3	TRBV28	TGTGCCAGCAGTTTAGGACAACCTGGAAACACCATATATTTT	CASSLGQPGNTIYF